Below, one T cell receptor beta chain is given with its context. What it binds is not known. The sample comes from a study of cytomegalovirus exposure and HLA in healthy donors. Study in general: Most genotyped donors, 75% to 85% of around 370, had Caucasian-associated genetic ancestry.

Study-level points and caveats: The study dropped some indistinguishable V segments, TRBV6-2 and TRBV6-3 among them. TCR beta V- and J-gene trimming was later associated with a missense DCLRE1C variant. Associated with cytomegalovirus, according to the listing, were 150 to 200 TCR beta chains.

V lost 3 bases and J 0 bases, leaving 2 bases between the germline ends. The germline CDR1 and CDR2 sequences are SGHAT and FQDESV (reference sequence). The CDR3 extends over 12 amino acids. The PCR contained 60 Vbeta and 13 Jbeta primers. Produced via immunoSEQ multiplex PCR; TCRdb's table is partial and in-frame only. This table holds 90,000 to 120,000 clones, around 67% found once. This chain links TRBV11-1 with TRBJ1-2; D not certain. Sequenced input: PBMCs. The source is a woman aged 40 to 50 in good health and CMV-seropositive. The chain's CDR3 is CASSFSNYGYTF. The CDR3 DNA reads TGTGCCAGCAGCTTCTCTAACTATGGCTACACCTTC.